A selection of T cell receptor beta chains follows, all from one sample in a study of blood T cells in healthy people across ages. TCRdb recomputed calls from the 5' RACE reads with MiXCR, one row per CDR3 protein. The sample lists roughly 650,000 distinct CDR3 sequences; about 30% were seen once. What was sequenced was blood. These receptor sequences come from a woman aged 80 or over in good health. CDR3s include the opening cysteine and the closing phenylalanine or tryptophan. The D gene is left open where the match is weak. Size is stated for part of the rows, as once, few or many counts, or as a class when the clone is expanded.

abundance	v_gene	d_gene	j_gene	CDR3aa	CDR3nt
.	TRBV28	.	TRBJ1-5	CASTDLRVGQPQHF	TGTGCCAGCACCGATCTTAGAGTAGGTCAGCCCCAGCATTTT
many	TRBV13	TRBD2	TRBJ2-1	CASSTRTSTEQFF	TGTGCCAGCAGTACCCGGACTAGCACTGAGCAGTTCTTC
.	TRBV19	.	TRBJ1-3	CASSWRAGNTIYF	TGTGCCAGTAGTTGGAGGGCTGGAAACACCATATATTTT
.	TRBV10-3	TRBD1	TRBJ2-5	CAISQDRAETQYF	TGTGCCATCAGTCAGGACAGGGCTGAGACCCAGTACTTC
.	TRBV28	.	TRBJ2-7	CASSSQGTRRYEQYF	TGTGCCAGCAGTTCCCAGGGGACCAGGAGGTACGAGCAGTACTTC
many	TRBV6-6	.	TRBJ1-1	CASSLRTQPNTEAFF	TGTGCCAGCAGTCTCCGGACCCAACCGAACACTGAAGCTTTCTTT
many	TRBV9	TRBD2	TRBJ2-7	CASSVGAGVAYEQYF	TGTGCCAGCAGCGTAGGGGCGGGGGTAGCCTACGAGCAGTACTTC
few	TRBV6-5	.	TRBJ2-5	CASSYSYRVEGTQYF	TGTGCCAGCAGTTACTCATACAGGGTCGAAGGGACCCAGTACTTC
many	TRBV20-1	.	TRBJ1-2	CSARVPGHAYGYTF	TGCAGTGCTAGAGTCCCAGGGCATGCCTATGGCTACACCTTC
many	TRBV20-1	.	TRBJ2-7	CSATGQGNYEQYF	TGCAGTGCCACGGGGCAGGGGAACTACGAGCAGTACTTC
.	TRBV12-3/TRBV12-4	TRBD1	TRBJ1-6	CASSLGDSNSPLHF	TGTGCCAGCAGTTTAGGGGACAGTAATTCACCCCTCCACTTT
.	TRBV20-1	.	TRBJ1-5	CSATRGTDNQPQHF	TGCAGTGCTACACGGGGGACTGATAATCAGCCCCAGCATTTT
few	TRBV12-5	TRBD1	TRBJ1-5	CASGATGGDQPQHF	TGTGCTAGTGGTGCGACAGGGGGCGATCAGCCCCAGCATTTT
many	TRBV5-1	.	TRBJ2-7	CASRDFYEQYF	TGCGCCAGCCGAGACTTTTACGAGCAGTACTTC
many	TRBV20-1	.	TRBJ1-6	CSARAEDGGLYSPLHF	TGCAGTGCTAGAGCCGAAGATGGCGGGCTCTATTCACCCCTCCACTTT
once	TRBV20-1	TRBD1	TRBJ2-1	CSARVHRGQTQFF	TGCAGTGCTAGAGTGCACAGGGGTCAGACCCAGTTCTTC
few	TRBV9	.	TRBJ1-1	CASSVEAVNTEAFF	TGTGCCAGCAGCGTAGAGGCAGTGAACACTGAAGCTTTCTTT
many	TRBV20-1	TRBD2	TRBJ2-3	CSATTSGESTDTQYF	TGCAGTGCTACGACTAGCGGAGAAAGCACAGATACGCAGTATTTT
many	TRBV12-3/TRBV12-4	TRBD1	TRBJ1-6	CASSSWTGGNSPLHF	TGTGCCAGCAGTTCCTGGACAGGGGGTAATTCACCCCTCCACTTT
.	TRBV10-3	.	TRBJ2-1	CAISESSTEQFF	TGTGCCATCAGTGAGTCTTCGACTGAGCAGTTCTTC
once	TRBV5-1	TRBD2	TRBJ2-1	CASSLVGSGDSYNEQFF	TGCGCCAGCAGCTTGGTGGGTAGCGGGGACTCCTACAATGAGCAGTTCTTC
.	TRBV29-1	TRBD1	TRBJ1-1	CSVEDRGVDREGTEAFF	TGCAGCGTTGAAGATCGGGGGGTCGACAGGGAGGGCACTGAAGCTTTCTTT
many	TRBV7-2	.	TRBJ2-1	CASSLGTENNEQFF	TGTGCCAGCAGCTTAGGGACAGAGAACAATGAGCAGTTCTTC
few	TRBV19	.	TRBJ1-2	CASRSHNYGYTF	TGTGCCAGTAGATCACATAACTATGGCTACACCTTC
few	TRBV20-1	TRBD1	TRBJ2-7	CSASGTALYEQYF	TGCAGTGCTAGTGGGACAGCACTCTACGAGCAGTACTTC
.	TRBV20-1	.	TRBJ2-3	CSAYPFDFATDTQYF	TGCAGTGCATACCCTTTCGACTTCGCCACAGATACGCAGTATTTT
.	TRBV7-2	TRBD1	TRBJ2-7	CASSLVGTGIDEQYF	TGTGCCAGCAGCTTAGTAGGGACAGGGATCGACGAGCAGTACTTC
.	TRBV11-3	TRBD2	TRBJ2-1	CASSWTRGGVSYNEQFF	TGTGCCAGCAGCTGGACCCGTGGGGGGGTTTCCTACAATGAGCAGTTCTTC
.	TRBV7-2	.	TRBJ2-7	CASSFNLDITVPSYEQYF	TGTGCCAGCAGCTTTAATCTTGACATTACGGTTCCGTCCTACGAGCAGTACTTC
many	TRBV3-1	.	TRBJ2-6	CASSQGGFGANVLTF	TGTGCCAGCAGCCAAGGAGGGTTTGGGGCCAACGTCCTGACTTTC
few	TRBV2	.	TRBJ2-5	CASSRDTNNEQYF	TGTGCCAGCAGCAGGGATACGAACAATGAGCAGTACTTC
few	TRBV4-2	.	TRBJ1-4	CASSQEGGYHEKLFF	TGTGCCAGCAGCCAAGAAGGGGGGTACCATGAAAAACTGTTTTTT
.	TRBV5-1	.	TRBJ1-6	CASSLTTNYNSPLHF	TGCGCCAGCAGCTTAACAACCAACTATAATTCACCCCTCCACTTT
many	TRBV20-1	.	TRBJ2-1	CSAAEYSSYNEQFF	TGCAGTGCCGCAGAATACAGCTCCTACAATGAGCAGTTCTTC
many	TRBV10-3	TRBD1	TRBJ2-1	CAISEGTGPDEQFF	TGTGCCATCAGTGAAGGGACAGGACCCGATGAGCAGTTCTTC
.	TRBV20-1	.	TRBJ1-5	CSARGAARNQPQHF	TGCAGTGCTAGGGGGGCAGCACGCAATCAGCCCCAGCATTTT
few	TRBV6-2/TRBV6-3	TRBD1	TRBJ1-6	CASSSTGWSYNSPLHF	TGTGCCAGCAGTTCGACAGGGTGGTCCTATAATTCACCCCTCCACTTT
.	TRBV15	TRBD1	TRBJ1-6	CATNKGQGSNSPLHF	TGTGCCACCAACAAGGGACAGGGGAGTAATTCACCCCTCCACTTT
.	TRBV20-1	.	TRBJ2-5	CSAIGTNQETQYF	TGCAGTGCTATTGGCACAAATCAAGAGACCCAGTACTTC
many	TRBV28	TRBD2	TRBJ2-3	CASIPPGLAGGRGTDTQYF	TGTGCCAGCATCCCACCGGGACTAGCGGGGGGGCGAGGCACAGATACGCAGTATTTT
many	TRBV6-5	.	TRBJ2-1	CASSRVGSYNEQFF	TGTGCCAGCAGTCGGGTGGGGTCCTACAATGAGCAGTTCTTC
few	TRBV7-2	.	TRBJ1-4	CASSSRHATNEKRFF	TGTGCCAGCAGCTCCCGACATGCAACTAATGAAAAACGGTTTTTT
many	TRBV7-3	.	TRBJ2-1	CASSLSPGAYNEQFF	TGTGCCAGCAGCTTATCGCCAGGAGCCTACAATGAGCAGTTCTTC
many	TRBV20-1	TRBD1	TRBJ1-6	CSATPSGQYNSPLHF	TGCAGTGCCACCCCATCGGGACAGTATAATTCACCCCTCCACTTT
many	TRBV18	.	TRBJ1-6	CASSGNSPLHF	TGTGCCAGCTCAGGGAATTCACCCCTCCACTTT
many	TRBV6-1	.	TRBJ1-2	CASSDLFGYGYTF	TGTGCCAGCAGTGACCTGTTTGGCTATGGCTACACCTTC